This TCR beta chain was recovered during a study of T cells expressing NK-cell markers. This CDR3 contains 16 residues. CDR1 and CDR2 from the germline V gene are SGHDT and YYEEEE. TCRdb processed the 5' RACE reads again and assigns one entry to each CDR3 protein, with no DNA. This sample's table has 300,000 to 500,000 distinct CDR3 sequences. The sequence was obtained from a woman between 45 and 65 years old in good health. J is TRBJ2-3 and V is TRBV5-6; TCRdb's D call, TRBD1, is unchecked because there is no DNA. The specimen was blood T cells: a sorted CD56 or NKG2C T cell subset, CD4+ or CD8+ T cells, or bulk PBMC T cells (not recorded which). CDR3 in amino acids: CASSLDPGVSTDTQYF.